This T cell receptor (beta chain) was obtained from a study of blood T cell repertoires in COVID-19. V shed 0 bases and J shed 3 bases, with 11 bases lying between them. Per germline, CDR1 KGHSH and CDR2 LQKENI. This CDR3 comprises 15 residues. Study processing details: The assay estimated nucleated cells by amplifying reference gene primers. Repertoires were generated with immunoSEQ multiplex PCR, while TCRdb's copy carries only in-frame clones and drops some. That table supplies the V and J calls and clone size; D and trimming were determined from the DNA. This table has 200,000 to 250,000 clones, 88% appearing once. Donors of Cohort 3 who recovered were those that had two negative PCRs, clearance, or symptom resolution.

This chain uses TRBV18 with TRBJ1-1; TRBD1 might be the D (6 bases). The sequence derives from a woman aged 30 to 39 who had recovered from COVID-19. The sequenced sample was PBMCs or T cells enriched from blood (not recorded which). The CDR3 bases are TGTGCCAGCTCACCACCTAAGGGGGTTGACACTGAAGCTTTCTTT. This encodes CASSPPKGVDTEAFF.